This T cell receptor (beta chain) derives from a study of cytomegalovirus exposure and HLA in healthy donors. General study results and limits: Researchers catalogued approximately 170 TCR beta chains as cytomegalovirus-associated. Sequencing depth across donors, presence/absence analyses assumed, was roughly uniform. One variant, a missense change in DCLRE1C, was linked in a later analysis to TCR beta V- and J-gene trimming.

The PCR had 60 Vbeta and 13 Jbeta primers. Here immunoSEQ multiplex PCR was the method, and the copy in TCRdb shows in-frame clones only, minus some. The data hold more than 100,000 clones, with more than 60% observed a single time. Regarding this clone: Its antigen is undetermined.

The V segment lost 4 bases and the J segment 4 bases; nucleotides outside the gene matches: 9. Germline lookup yields CDR1 SGHRS and CDR2 YFSETQ. This CDR3 has 15 residues. The sample taken for sequencing was PBMCs. The chain combines TRBV5-1 with TRBJ2-3, with 7 positions matching TRBD2. This TCR was recovered from a woman aged 35 to 49 in good health and CMV-seropositive. CDR3 amino acids: CASSQTGLHADTQYF. CDR3 coding DNA: TGCGCCAGCAGCCAGACGGGACTACATGCAGATACGCAGTATTTT. Looking up the rest from reference TRBV5-1 and TRBJ2-3 gives the full variable domain: KAGVTQTPRYLIKTRGQQVTLSCSPISGHRSVSWYQQTPGQGLQFLFEYFSETQRNKGNFPGRFSGRQFSNSRSEMNVSTLELGDSALYLCASSQTGLHADTQYFGPGTRLTVL.